This T cell receptor (beta chain) was sequenced during a study of vaccination and CD4 T cells after COVID-19. On the study more broadly: SARS-CoV-2 had been detected by nasal swab PCR in convalescent patients; several were mild, one severe. Each post-COVID sample was drawn after diagnosis, and the median interval was roughly 100 days (range 35 to 161). Overlapping SARS-CoV-2, HCoV-NL63, HCoV-OC43 and HCoV-229E spike peptides stimulated the cells. The authors gave control cultures a CEFX pool, an HIV-1 Nef pool, or no peptide.

Treatment here: approximately 9-day PBMC culture with coronavirus spike peptide pools or control peptides (ViraFEST assay). The CDR3 has 17 residues. Per the germline V gene, CDR1 is MNHNS and CDR2 is SASEGT. V lost 4 bases to trimming and J lost 5 bases; unmatched junction nucleotides: 8. Sequenced with the Oncomine TCR Beta short-read assay was DNA taken from cultured CD4+ T cells. TCRdb fed the PCR reads into MiXCR, producing one record per CDR3 protein. The sample comprises approximately 11,000 distinct CDR3 sequences, under 50% of which are singletons, and approximately 30% rests with the top ten. Comment on this clonotype: Its matching antigen is unknown.

The TCR was taken from a human donor who had recovered from COVID-19. The V gene is TRBV6-1, the J gene TRBJ2-2; 12 nucleotides agree with TRBD2. Source material: CD4+ T cells from blood, cultured in vitro. The CDR3 DNA reads TGTGCCAGCAGTGGGGCTAGCGGGAGGGCCCAGACCGGGGAGCTGTTTTTT. Translation gives CASSGASGRAQTGELFF.